These 32 T cell receptor beta chains were all obtained from the same sample, sequenced in a study of blood T cell repertoires in COVID-19 (TCRdb year 2020). Library construction relied on the immunoSEQ multiplex PCR assay. In TCRdb, the immuneACCESS table is reduced to in-frame sequences with V and J assigned. These tables do not hold every clone; where another copy was compared, an unresolved V gene accounts for under half, and the others remain unexplained. This sample holds approximately 100,000 clones; roughly 79% were observed only once. The biggest ten clones account for about 10% of the sample. The sample comprised peripheral blood. These receptors were obtained from a man in his sixties or seventies with acute or convalescent COVID-19.

This sequence joins TRBV3-1 (or the pseudogene TRBV3-2) and TRBJ2-3, with unresolved D. CDR1 and CDR2 (germline): LGHDT, YNNKEL (reference sequence). This CDR3 contains 14 residues. The V and J ends lost 0 bases and 2 bases respectively, with 6 bases between them. The CDR3 here is CASSQDVATDTQYF. CDR3 DNA sequence: TGTGCCAGCAGCCAAGATGTGGCCACAGATACGCAGTATTTT.

This clone was observed a single time. V is TRBV18 and J is TRBJ1-5, with no clear D. The CDR3 spans 16 residues. The V end was cut by 1 base, the J end by 0 bases, with 10 bases between. CDR1 and CDR2 from the germline V gene are KGHSH and LQKENI. CDR3 in DNA: TGTGCCAGCTCACCACTTCCCAGAAATAGCAATCAGCCCCAGCATTTT. Its protein is CASSPLPRNSNQPQHF.

This clone was seen only a few times. The chain has TRBV5-4 and TRBJ2-7; D perhaps matches TRBD1 (5 bases). Trimming shortened V by 0 bases and J by 0 bases, and 7 bases separated the two germline ends. The CDR3 consists of 14 residues. Germline CDR1 is SGHNT and CDR2 is YYREEE (reference sequence). This CDR3 is CASSLAGNSYEQYF. The CDR3 nucleotides read TGTGCCAGCAGCTTGGCAGGGAACTCCTACGAGCAGTACTTC. Using reference TRBV5-4 and TRBJ2-7 for the parts outside the CDR3, the full variable domain is ETGVTQSPTHLIKTRGQQVTLRCSSQSGHNTVSWYQQALGQGPQFIFQYYREEENGRGNFPPRFSGLQFPNYSSELNVNALELDDSALYLCASSLAGNSYEQYFGPGTRLTVT.

The chain uses TRBV19 and TRBJ1-2; D unclear. This CDR3 comprises 14 residues. In germline, CDR1 is LNHDA, CDR2 SQIVND (reference sequence). The V and J ends lost 10 bases and 6 bases respectively, with 21 bases between them. The chain's CDR3 is CATSQALSWNGYTF. CDR3 DNA: TGTGCCACCTCGCAGGCCCTCTCCTGGAATGGCTACACCTTC.

This rearrangement joins TRBV11-2 to TRBJ2-3; 7 bases agree with TRBD1. Germline CDR1 reads SGHAT; CDR2 reads FQNNGV. V lost 5 bases to trimming and J lost 3 bases; unmatched junction nucleotides: 2. The CDR3 length is 13 residues. In nucleotides, the CDR3 is TGTGCCAGCAGCGAGACAGGGACAGATACGCAGTATTTT. Residues: CASSETGTDTQYF.

This chain joins TRBV30 and TRBJ1-6; TRBD1 matches at 7 bases. In germline, CDR1 is GTSNPN, CDR2 SVGIG (reference sequence). Trimming at V came to 1 base and at J to 9 bases, leaving 6 bases not matched to a gene. CDR3 length: 14 residues. The CDR3, as DNA: TGTGCCTGGAGTGAGACAGGGAGTAGTTCACCCCTCCACTTT. Its translation: CAWSETGSSSPLHF.

V gene TRBV27 combines with J gene TRBJ2-7; TRBD1 matches at 9 bases. Germline CDR1 and CDR2: MNHEY and SMNVEV (reference sequence). The junction had 8 bases not matched to a gene; V was cut back by 5 bases and J by 3 bases. The CDR3 sequence is 15 residues long. This CDR3 is CASSQPRQGGYEQYF. The CDR3 region has the DNA TGTGCCAGCAGTCAGCCCCGACAGGGGGGCTACGAGCAGTACTTC.

The genes are TRBV6-2 or TRBV6-3 and TRBJ2-7; 9 positions agree with TRBD1. This CDR3 contains 16 residues. The germline CDR1 and CDR2 sequences are MNHEY and SVGEGT. With 0 bases clipped from V and 5 bases from J, the junction kept 8 bases outside the gene matches. The CDR3 reads CASSYSRGQGIHEQYF. In DNA form, the CDR3 reads TGTGCCAGCAGTTACTCGAGAGGACAGGGGATCCACGAGCAGTACTTC.

The V call is TRBV4-3, the J call TRBJ2-7, with D possibly being TRBD2 (5 bases). Germline CDR1 LGHNA, CDR2 YSLEER. CDR3 length: 15 amino acids. V dropped 0 bases and J dropped 5 bases, with 14 bases sitting between them. The chain's CDR3 is CASSQDFEGVDEQYF. In DNA form, the CDR3 reads TGCGCCAGCAGCCAAGATTTCGAGGGAGTCGACGAGCAGTACTTC.

This chain joins TRBV5-6 and TRBJ1-1, with D unresolved. Trimming pared 1 base from V and 10 bases from J, leaving 17 bases between. Germline assignment: CDR1 SGHDT and CDR2 YYEEEE. This CDR3 is built from 14 residues. The CDR3 DNA is TGTGCCAGCAGCTTGTATTCCGGAACGGGTCTAGCTTTCTTT. Encoded protein: CASSLYSGTGLAFF.

This sequence joins TRBV6-4 and TRBJ2-1; maybe TRBD1 (6 bases). V gave up 8 bases and J gave up 14 bases, with 13 bases separating them. The CDR3 contains 10 residues. Looked up from germline, CDR1 is MRHNA and CDR2 is SNTAGT. The CDR3 nucleotides are TGTGCCAGCCCCTCGACAGGTGAGTTCTTC. Its translation: CASPSTGEFF.

The chain recombines TRBV7-3 with TRBJ1-1; D is perhaps TRBD1 (5 bases). Germline CDR1 reads SGHTA; CDR2 reads FQGTGA. With 1 base removed from V and 3 bases from J, the gap between germline ends came to 15 bases. This CDR3 region has 16 residues. The CDR3, as DNA: TGTGCCAGCAGCTTAAGTCCCGGGGGGATTTACACTGAAGCTTTCTTT. It codes for CASSLSPGGIYTEAFF.

This chain connects TRBV19 to TRBJ1-6; no clear D. This CDR3 comprises 15 residues. Germline assignment: CDR1 LNHDA and CDR2 SQIVND (reference sequence). Trimming removed 7 bases from V and 5 bases from J, with 15 bases in between. The CDR3 sequence: CASTLSQAHNSPLHF. The CDR3 region has the DNA TGTGCCAGTACCCTAAGCCAGGCACATAATTCACCCCTCCACTTT. Variable domain in full (rest from reference TRBV19 and TRBJ1-6): DGGITQSPKYLFRKEGQNVTLSCEQNLNHDAMYWYRQDPGQGLRLIYYSQIVNDFQKGDIAEGYSVSREKKESFPLTVTSAQKNPTAFYLCASTLSQAHNSPLHFGNGTRLTVT.

This clone was counted between two and nine times. The chain recombines TRBV3-1 (or the pseudogene TRBV3-2) with TRBJ1-4; 7 bases are shared with TRBD1. J was trimmed by 8 bases and V by 3 bases; bases with no gene match: 6. The CDR3 contains 14 residues. Germline CDR1 is LGHDT and CDR2 is YNNKEL (reference sequence). The CDR3: CASSQNRGREKLFF. CDR3 in DNA: TGTGCCAGCAGCCAGAACAGGGGTAGGGAAAAACTGTTTTTT.

This chain links TRBV6-5 with TRBJ1-2; no firm D call. Germline CDR1 MNHEY, CDR2 SVGAGI. Trimming shortened V by 2 bases and J by 4 bases, and 11 bases separated the two germline ends. The CDR3 covers 14 residues. CDR3 region: CASSYATGGYGYTF. CDR3 DNA sequence: TGTGCCAGCAGTTACGCCACGGGTGGCTATGGCTACACCTTC.

This clone came up a few times. This chain joins TRBV4-2 and TRBJ2-1; possibly TRBD2 for D (5 bases). The CDR3 runs to 13 residues. V was pared by 1 base and J by 7 bases, with 8 bases between. The germline gives CDR1 LGHNA, CDR2 YNFKEQ. The CDR3 coding sequence is TGTGCCAGCAGCCAAGCGGGGTTGAATGAGCAGTTCTTC. As protein: CASSQAGLNEQFF.

V is TRBV27 and J is TRBJ1-5; TRBD1 aligns across 8 bases. Trimming took 4 bases from V and 6 from J; bases not matched to a gene: 2. Germline V gives CDR1 MNHEY, CDR2 SMNVEV (reference sequence). The CDR3 extends over 13 amino acids. CDR3 in amino acids: CASSSDRVQPQHF. DNA for the CDR3: TGTGCCAGCAGTTCGGACAGGGTTCAGCCCCAGCATTTT.

This rearrangement joins TRBV19 to TRBJ1-4, with TRBD1 matching over 8 bases. The germline CDR1 and CDR2 sequences are LNHDA and SQIVND (reference sequence). This CDR3 is built from 14 residues. After removal of 4 bases from V and 7 bases from J, the junction contained 5 bases not matched to a gene. The CDR3 sequence: CASSTTGVREKLFF. CDR3 nucleotides: TGTGCCAGTAGTACGACAGGGGTGCGTGAAAAACTGTTTTTT.

The rearrangement uses TRBV4-2 and TRBJ1-5; 7 bases fit TRBD1. The junction had 10 bases not matched to a gene; V was cut back by 2 bases and J by 0 bases. The CDR3 has 18 residues. From germline, CDR1 is LGHNA and CDR2 YNFKEQ. The CDR3 DNA is TGTGCCAGCAGCCAAACGGGACAGAGGACCTATAGCAATCAGCCCCAGCATTTT. This sequence encodes CASSQTGQRTYSNQPQHF.

Only a few counts were recorded for this clone. The V gene is TRBV3-1 (or the pseudogene TRBV3-2), the J gene TRBJ1-2, with D perhaps matching TRBD1 (5 bases). Germline CDR1 reads LGHDT; CDR2 reads YNNKEL (reference sequence). Between the trimmed V and J ends, which lost 1 base and 0 bases, there was a span of 6 bases. This CDR3 comprises 14 residues. The CDR3 region is CASSQVGPNYGYTF. The CDR3 DNA follows: TGTGCCAGCAGCCAAGTGGGGCCTAACTATGGCTACACCTTC.

The chain links TRBV3-1 (or the pseudogene TRBV3-2) to TRBJ2-7, with D unclear. The V and J ends lost 6 bases and 0 bases respectively, with 3 bases between them. This CDR3 region has 11 residues. The germline gives CDR1 LGHDT, CDR2 YNNKEL (reference sequence). The chain's CDR3 is CASSNSYEQYF. The DNA of the CDR3 is TGTGCCAGCAGTAACTCCTACGAGCAGTACTTC.

This clone occurred many times. The chain uses TRBV28 and TRBJ1-6; no reliable D call. The CDR3 runs 15 residues. Looked up from germline, CDR1 is MDHEN and CDR2 is SYDVKM. V was clipped by 8 bases and J by 0 bases, with 11 bases between them. CDR3 DNA: TGTGCCAGCTTTGACGGGAGCTCCTATAATTCACCCCTCCACTTT. This translates into CASFDGSSYNSPLHF.

V usage is TRBV11-1 and J usage is TRBJ2-3, with 7 bases fitting TRBD2. The junction had 5 bases not matched to a gene; V was cut back by 5 bases and J by 0 bases. The CDR3 covers 15 residues. Germline V gene data show CDR1 as SGHAT and CDR2 as FQDESV (reference sequence). The DNA for the CDR3 is TGTGCCAGCAGCCTCCCGGGACTAAGCACAGATACGCAGTATTTT. It codes for CASSLPGLSTDTQYF.

The V call is TRBV16, the J call TRBJ1-5; the match to TRBD1 covers 8 bases. J lost 2 bases, V lost 1 base, and 4 bases had no gene match. Germline CDR1 reads KGHSY; CDR2 reads FQNENV. The CDR3 covers 16 residues. The CDR3 coding sequence is TGTGCCAGCAGCCAATTTTCGACAGGGGGCAATCAGCCCCAGCATTTT. Translation: CASSQFSTGGNQPQHF.

The V gene is TRBV6-5, the J gene TRBJ1-6, with 7 bases matching TRBD1. Per germline, CDR1 MNHEY and CDR2 SVGAGI. The CDR3 sequence is 12 residues long. The junction had 5 bases not matched to a gene; V was cut back by 6 bases and J by 12 bases. CDR3 sequence: CASSATGVPLHF. DNA for the CDR3: TGTGCCAGCAGCGCCACAGGGGTACCCCTCCACTTT.

The chain uses TRBV6-4 and TRBJ2-1; 13 bases line up with TRBD2. The CDR3 length is 15 residues. Trimming cost V 4 bases and J 8 bases; bases outside gene matches: 5. The germline CDR1 and CDR2 sequences are MRHNA and SNTAGT. The CDR3 DNA follows: TGTGCCAGCAGTGCAACTAGCGGGGGGGCCTATGAGCAGTTCTTC. Amino acid sequence: CASSATSGGAYEQFF.

V usage is TRBV19 and J usage is TRBJ1-2, with no clear D. CDR1 LNHDA and CDR2 SQIVND come from the germline V gene (reference sequence). V was cut by 9 bases and J by 2 bases, with 16 bases left in between. This CDR3 is 14 amino acids long. CDR3 sequence: CARPCRVLNYGYTF. The CDR3 DNA is TGTGCCAGACCTTGTCGGGTACTGAACTATGGCTACACCTTC. The full variable domain, completed using reference TRBV19 and TRBJ1-2, is DGGITQSPKYLFRKEGQNVTLSCEQNLNHDAMYWYRQDPGQGLRLIYYSQIVNDFQKGDIAEGYSVSREKKESFPLTVTSAQKNPTAFYLCARPCRVLNYGYTFGSGTRLTVV.

The chain links TRBV7-9 to TRBJ1-1; possibly TRBD1 for D (6 bases). CDR1 is SEHNR, CDR2 FQNEAQ, per germline (reference sequence). There are 13 residues in the CDR3. Deletions cut 5 bases from V and 3 bases from J, with 10 bases between. CDR3 amino acids: CASSATGYTEAFF. In DNA form, the CDR3 reads TGTGCCAGCAGCGCCACAGGGTACACTGAAGCTTTCTTT. Full variable domain (outside the CDR3, taken from reference TRBV7-9 and TRBJ1-1): DTGVSQNPRHKITKRGQNVTFRCDPISEHNRLYWYRQTLGQGPEFLTYFQNEAQLEKSRLLSDRFSAERPKGSFSTLEIQRTEQGDSAMYLCASSATGYTEAFFGQGTRLTVV.

The count of this clone is one. V gene TRBV7-8 combines with J gene TRBJ2-7; D is perhaps TRBD2 (6 bases). There are 14 residues in the CDR3. Germline V gene data show CDR1 as SGHVS and CDR2 as FQNEAQ. Deletions cut 7 bases from V and 5 bases from J, with 18 bases between. The CDR3 loop is CASTPGDSTHEQYF. Written as DNA, the CDR3 is TGTGCCAGCACCCCCGGGGACTCCACCCACGAGCAGTACTTC.

The rearrangement uses TRBV4-1 and TRBJ2-5; TRBD1 matches 7 bases. V lost 3 bases and J lost 2; bases outside the gene matches: 9. Germline CDR1 is MGHRA and CDR2 is YSYEKL. The CDR3 is 16 amino acids. This CDR3 reads CASSHSPGTAQETQYF. DNA of the CDR3: TGCGCCAGCAGCCATTCACCCGGGACAGCGCAAGAGACCCAGTACTTC.

This clone was found once. The junction departs from germline at one end; a sequencing error may be responsible. The chain couples TRBV7-7 to TRBJ2-5, with 7 bases matching TRBD1. The CDR3 totals 16 residues. The germline V gene has CDR1 SSHAT and CDR2 FNYEAQ (reference sequence). The CDR3 sequence is CASSLNYGTEQETQYF. In nucleotides, the CDR3 is TGTGCTAGCAGCTTAAACTATGGGACAGAGCAAGAGACCCAGTACTTC.

The V call is TRBV29-1, the J call TRBJ2-5, with 8 bases fitting TRBD2. The V and J ends lost 3 bases and 9 bases, in that order; junction bases with no gene match: 6. CDR3 length: 12 residues. Germline V gene lookup returns CDR1 SQVTM and CDR2 ANQGSEA. The CDR3 DNA reads TGCAGCGTTGATTGGTCTAGCGGGTCCCAGTACTTC. This translates into CSVDWSSGSQYF.